The 22 T cell receptor beta chains presented below share a single source sample, sequenced in a study of cytomegalovirus exposure and HLA in healthy donors. The PCR was carried out with 60 Vbeta primers and 13 Jbeta primers. Repertoires were generated with immunoSEQ multiplex PCR, while TCRdb's copy carries only in-frame clones and drops some. The sample gives about 160,000 clones, 80% of which show up once; 9.5% to 10% is in the top ten. Sequences were obtained from PBMCs. The receptors were gathered from a man between 18 and 35 years old in good health and CMV-seropositive.

This chain links TRBV27 with TRBJ2-5; perhaps TRBD1 as D (6 bases). Trimming took 6 bases from V and 11 from J, leaving 25 bases between them. This CDR3 region has 15 residues. Germline values: CDR1 MNHEY, CDR2 SMNVEV (reference sequence). CDR3 coding DNA: TGTGCCAGCAGCCCTCACAGGGCCCTACGTGAGGAGCAGTACTTC. Its translation: CASSPHRALREEQYF.

The rearrangement uses TRBV27 and TRBJ2-1, with 7 bases matching TRBD2. The V segment lost 2 bases and the J segment 5 bases; nucleotides outside the gene matches: 6. Per the germline V gene, CDR1 is MNHEY and CDR2 is SMNVEV (reference sequence). This CDR3 has 15 residues. This CDR3 is CASSLTRLADNEQFF. The CDR3 DNA reads TGTGCCAGCAGTTTAACACGTCTAGCGGACAATGAGCAGTTCTTC.

The chain employs TRBV15 and TRBJ1-5; TRBD1 aligns across 7 bases. CDR3 length: 15 amino acids. The germline gives CDR1 LNHNV, CDR2 YYDKDF (reference sequence). Trimming cost V 1 base and J 0 bases; bases outside gene matches: 0. DNA of the CDR3: TGTGCCACCAGCAGAGGACAGGGTAGCAATCAGCCCCAGCATTTT. Protein sequence: CATSRGQGSNQPQHF.

V is TRBV12-5 and J is TRBJ1-1, with unresolved D. The CDR3 is 12 residues long. Per germline, CDR1 LGHNT and CDR2 FRNRAP. Trimming pared 0 bases from V and 5 bases from J, leaving 4 bases between. The CDR3 loop reads CASGLVETEAFF. Written as DNA, the CDR3 is TGTGCTAGTGGTTTGGTGGAGACTGAAGCTTTCTTT.

The chain has TRBV10-3 and TRBJ1-1, with TRBD1 matching 10 bases. The CDR3 has 14 amino acids. Germline-derived CDR1 and CDR2 are ENHRY and SYGVKD. V trimming: 6 bases; J trimming: 3 bases; junction bases outside the gene matches: 4. The DNA of the CDR3 is TGTGCCATCAGCGGGACAGGGGTCTACACTGAAGCTTTCTTT. Its translation is CAISGTGVYTEAFF.

V gene TRBV7-6 combines with J gene TRBJ2-1; tentative D call: TRBD1 (5 bases). The CDR3 is 15 residues long. The germline gives CDR1 SGHVS, CDR2 FNYEAQ. The V gene lost 4 bases and the J gene lost 3 bases, with 13 bases spanning the gap. Written as DNA, the CDR3 is TGTGCCAGCAGCTCGTCAGGGATAAGCTACAATGAGCAGTTCTTC. The encoded protein is CASSSSGISYNEQFF.

The chain joins TRBV7-7 to TRBJ2-1; D not resolved. Between the trimmed V and J ends, which lost 4 bases and 1 base, there was a span of 17 bases. The CDR3 runs to 17 residues. CDR1 SSHAT and CDR2 FNYEAQ come from the germline V gene (reference sequence). In nucleotides, the CDR3 is TGTGCCAGCAGCTCACGAGTCGGCGGTTCATCCTACAATGAGCAGTTCTTC. Its translation: CASSSRVGGSSYNEQFF. Full variable domain (outside the CDR3, taken from reference TRBV7-7 and TRBJ2-1): GAGVSQSPRYKVTKRGQDVTLRCDPISSHATLYWYQQALGQGPEFLTYFNYEAQPDKSGLPSDRFSAERPEGSISTLTIQRTEQRDSAMYRCASSSRVGGSSYNEQFFGPGTRLTVL.

This rearrangement joins TRBV19 to TRBJ1-4, with D possibly matching TRBD1 (5 bases). Looked up from germline, CDR1 is LNHDA and CDR2 is SQIVND (reference sequence). The V gene lost 3 bases and the J gene lost 5 bases, with 7 bases spanning the gap. The CDR3 is 13 amino acids. The CDR3 region has the DNA TGTGCCAGTAGTATGGGGGGGAATGAAAAACTGTTTTTT. Translation: CASSMGGNEKLFF.

The chain joins TRBV2 to TRBJ1-1; 9 bases fit TRBD1. V lost 6 bases, J lost 4 bases, and 6 bases stayed unmatched. Germline loops: CDR1 SNHLY, CDR2 FYNNEI. The CDR3 extends over 14 amino acids. The CDR3 here is CASSLADRGTEAFF. Written as DNA, the CDR3 is TGTGCCAGCAGCCTGGCGGACAGGGGCACTGAAGCTTTCTTT. The full variable domain, its missing parts supplied by reference TRBV2 and TRBJ1-1, is EPEVTQTPSHQVTQMGQEVILRCVPISNHLYFYWYRQILGQKVEFLVSFYNNEISEKSEIFDDQFSVERPDGSNFTLKIRSTKLEDSAMYFCASSLADRGTEAFFGQGTRLTVV.

Points on this clone: Other nucleotide sequences in the sample specify the same CDR3. The chain has TRBV6-5 and TRBJ1-5; D unresolved. Per germline, CDR1 MNHEY and CDR2 SVGAGI. The CDR3 has 13 residues. Trimming shortened V by 2 bases and J by 4 bases, and 6 bases separated the two germline ends. The CDR3 sequence is CASSYAGNQPQHF. The CDR3 DNA reads as TGTGCCAGCAGTTACGCGGGGAATCAGCCCCAGCATTTT.

This CDR3 reads CASSPRDRGDGYTF. DNA for the CDR3: TGTGCCAGCTCACCCCGGGACAGGGGGGATGGCTACACCTTC. The gene calls are TRBV18 and TRBJ1-2, with 11 bases aligning to TRBD1. Germline V CDR1 and CDR2: KGHSH, LQKENI. The CDR3 has 14 amino acids. Trimming at V came to 3 bases and at J to 6 bases, leaving 3 bases not matched to a gene.

As for this clone: Mismatch with germline at one junction end may stem from a read error. J is TRBJ2-6 and V is TRBV2, with D possibly being TRBD1 (5 bases). The CDR3 totals 14 residues. Germline V gene data show CDR1 as SNHLY and CDR2 as FYNNEI. The CDR3 bases are TGTGCCAGCAGTAGGAACTCTGGGGCCAACGGCCTGACTTTC. Translating gives CASSRNSGANGLTF. The full variable domain, in which reference TRBV2 and TRBJ2-6 provide the parts outside the CDR3, is EPEVTQTPSHQVTQMGQEVILRCVPISNHLYFYWYRQILGQKVEFLVSFYNNEISEKSEIFDDQFSVERPDGSNFTLKIRSTKLEDSAMYFCASSRNSGANGLTFGAGSRLTVL.

This chain uses TRBV27 with TRBJ2-7; tentatively, D is TRBD1 (6 bases). V lost 10 bases and J lost 2, with 12 bases in between. CDR1 and CDR2 (germline): MNHEY, SMNVEV (reference sequence). The CDR3 covers 12 residues. The CDR3 protein is CATKGDTYEQYF. DNA for the CDR3: TGTGCCACCAAGGGGGACACCTACGAGCAGTACTTC.

The rearrangement links TRBV6-5 to TRBJ2-7; 7 positions agree with TRBD2. The V gene's germline CDR1 is MNHEY and CDR2 SVGAGI. J lost 2 bases, V lost 7 bases, and 11 bases had no gene match. CDR3 length: 15 amino acids. The CDR3 nucleotides are TGTGCCAGCACCACCGGGCTAGCGGCTACCTACGAGCAGTACTTC. Protein: CASTTGLAATYEQYF.

The chain couples TRBV29-1 to TRBJ2-7; no clear D gene. Germline-derived CDR1 and CDR2 are SQVTM and ANQGSEA. The germline V and J ends were trimmed by 6 bases and 7 bases, with 16 bases remaining between them. This CDR3 has 12 residues. The chain's CDR3 is CSVIQISGEQYF. The CDR3 DNA sequence: TGCAGCGTGATACAGATTTCTGGGGAGCAGTACTTC.

CDR3 coding DNA: TGTGCCAGCCGGCGGGGCGACAGCTCCTACAATGAGCAGTTCTTC. Translating it yields CASRRGDSSYNEQFF. The gene calls are TRBV5-5 and TRBJ2-1, with D tentatively TRBD2 (6 bases). The germline V gene has CDR1 SGHKS and CDR2 YYEKEE (reference sequence). The CDR3 covers 15 residues. With 7 bases removed from V and 0 bases from J, the gap between germline ends came to 14 bases.

The V gene is TRBV11-3, the J gene TRBJ2-1; TRBD1 matches at 10 bases. The CDR3 runs 14 residues. CDR1 and CDR2 (germline): SGHNT, YENEEA. Trimming cost V 5 bases and J 6 bases; bases outside gene matches: 4. CDR3 in amino acids: CASSRDRGRNEQFF. In DNA form, the CDR3 reads TGTGCCAGCAGCCGGGACAGGGGTCGCAATGAGCAGTTCTTC.

The J gene is TRBJ2-1, the V gene TRBV5-1, with 10 bases that match TRBD2. The CDR3 has 18 residues. Germline V gives CDR1 SGHRS, CDR2 YFSETQ. V dropped 0 bases and J dropped 3; count of bases not matched to a gene: 9. CDR3 amino acids: CASSLALASGGLYNEQFF. In DNA form, the CDR3 reads TGCGCCAGCAGCTTGGCTCTGGCTAGCGGGGGACTCTACAATGAGCAGTTCTTC.

The chain carries TRBV29-1 and TRBJ1-2, with 9 positions matching TRBD1. V lost 7 bases, J lost 2 bases, and 2 bases stayed unmatched. Germline V CDR1 and CDR2: SQVTM, ANQGSEA. CDR3 size: 12 residues. CDR3 bases: TGCAGCGCTGACAGGGGGAACTATGGCTACACCTTC. Protein sequence: CSADRGNYGYTF.

V gene TRBV7-9 combines with J gene TRBJ1-1; tentative D call: TRBD1 (6 bases). Per germline, CDR1 SEHNR and CDR2 FQNEAQ (reference sequence). The CDR3 extends over 14 amino acids. Trimming removed 3 bases at V and 1 base at J, with 9 bases between. CDR3: CASSFAGENTEAFF. As DNA, the CDR3 is TGTGCCAGCAGCTTCGCAGGGGAGAACACTGAAGCTTTCTTT. The full variable domain, with the rest looked up from reference TRBV7-9 and TRBJ1-1, is DTGVSQNPRHKITKRGQNVTFRCDPISEHNRLYWYRQTLGQGPEFLTYFQNEAQLEKSRLLSDRFSAERPKGSFSTLEIQRTEQGDSAMYLCASSFAGENTEAFFGQGTRLTVV.

This chain connects TRBV19 to TRBJ1-2; D unclear. Germline CDR1 reads LNHDA; CDR2 reads SQIVND (reference sequence). Trimming removed 7 bases from V and 1 base from J, with 7 bases in between. This CDR3 is 12 amino acids long. CDR3 nucleotides: TGTGCCAGTATGCGGTTTAACTATGGCTACACCTTC. This gives the protein CASMRFNYGYTF.

This sequence joins TRBV27 and TRBJ2-5; D ambiguous. Trimming left V 0 bases short and J 7 bases short, with 12 bases between. This CDR3 has 14 residues. CDR1 is MNHEY, CDR2 SMNVEV, per germline (reference sequence). CDR3 region: CASSLSSPMRTQYF. The CDR3 nucleotides are TGTGCCAGCAGTTTATCCTCACCTATGAGGACCCAGTACTTC.